The rows below give T cell receptor beta chains drawn from one sample of a study of blood T cell repertoires in COVID-19. The protocol was immunoSEQ multiplex PCR, while the TCRdb copy is restricted to in-frame clones and leaves out a portion. This sample carries some 150,000 clones, about nine tenths of them seen once, and the ten largest clones take less than 2.5%. Sequencing was performed on peripheral blood. The receptor source for this set is a middle-aged man with active COVID-19. The CDR3 runs from the conserved cysteine through the conserved F or W.

J gene: TRBJ2-2
V gene: TRBV18
CDR3 length: 13
CDR3 protein: CASSMRATGELFF

J gene: TRBJ2-3
V gene: TRBV2
CDR3 length: 15
CDR3 protein: CASISSGESTDTQYF

J gene: TRBJ1-2
V gene: TRBV6-5
CDR3 length: 13
CDR3 protein: CAAAARGMYGYTF

J gene: TRBJ2-1
V gene: TRBV18
CDR3 length: 18
CDR3 protein: CASSPGLAGGSSYNEQFF

J gene: TRBJ1-2
V gene: TRBV4-3
CDR3 length: 15
CDR3 protein: CASSQEAGLRYGYTF

J gene: TRBJ2-1
V gene: TRBV6-5
CDR3 length: 14
CDR3 protein: CASKRTGSFSEQFF

J gene: TRBJ2-2
V gene: TRBV7-2
CDR3 length: 15
CDR3 protein: CASRRPGLNTGELFF

J gene: TRBJ1-2
V gene: TRBV10-3
CDR3 length: 12
CDR3 protein: CAISDRIYGYTF

J gene: TRBJ1-2
V gene: TRBV29-1
CDR3 length: 17
CDR3 protein: CSVTVLWGTGGTYGYTF

J gene: TRBJ2-3
V gene: TRBV6-4
CDR3 length: 17
CDR3 protein: CASSDLGPGPITDTQYF

J gene: TRBJ1-6
V gene: TRBV18
CDR3 length: 17
CDR3 protein: CASSPPWQNPFNSPLHF

J gene: TRBJ2-1
V gene: TRBV4-1
CDR3 length: 12
CDR3 protein: CASSQGAGEQFF

J gene: TRBJ2-5
V gene: TRBV7-3
CDR3 length: 13
CDR3 protein: CASSERAGLAQYF

J gene: TRBJ1-1
V gene: TRBV12-2
CDR3 length: 14
CDR3 protein: CASRFRDTNTEAFF

J gene: TRBJ2-7
V gene: TRBV5-6
CDR3 length: 15
CDR3 protein: CASSSLAGKVYEQYF

J gene: TRBJ1-5
V gene: TRBV27
CDR3 length: 14
CDR3 protein: CASSLGQGKQPQHF

J gene: TRBJ2-4
V gene: TRBV10-1
CDR3 length: 15
CDR3 protein: CASSERGRAKNIQYF

J gene: TRBJ2-1
V gene: TRBV27
CDR3 length: 14
CDR3 protein: CASSNRDIYNEQFF

J gene: TRBJ2-7
V gene: TRBV5-1
CDR3 length: 14
CDR3 protein: CASSPGTGPYEQYF

J gene: TRBJ2-1
V gene: TRBV24-1
CDR3 length: 18
CDR3 protein: CATSDSGVAGSSYNEQFF

J gene: TRBJ2-2
V gene: TRBV14
CDR3 length: 17
CDR3 protein: CASSHLWGQGETGELFF

J gene: TRBJ2-7
V gene: TRBV30
CDR3 length: 14
CDR3 protein: CAWSRPGLAYEQYF

J gene: TRBJ2-7
V gene: TRBV4-1
CDR3 length: 15
CDR3 protein: CASSQGLTIAYEQYF

J gene: TRBJ2-5
V gene: TRBV9
CDR3 length: 14
CDR3 protein: CASSLSGGAQTQYF

J gene: TRBJ2-5
V gene: TRBV5-4
CDR3 length: 13
CDR3 protein: CASSSGRGETQYF

J gene: TRBJ2-1
V gene: TRBV7-2
CDR3 length: 15
CDR3 protein: CASSSPPGQTNEQFF

J gene: TRBJ2-3
V gene: TRBV11-1
CDR3 length: 12
CDR3 protein: CASRPLADTQYF

J gene: TRBJ2-7
V gene: TRBV18
CDR3 length: 17
CDR3 protein: CASSPGRDRFFSYEQYF

J gene: TRBJ1-2
V gene: TRBV7-2
CDR3 length: 16
CDR3 protein: CASSSGTGARLDGYTF

J gene: TRBJ1-5
V gene: TRBV7-8
CDR3 length: 15
CDR3 protein: CASSLARGRSQPQHF

J gene: TRBJ2-2
V gene: TRBV6-1
CDR3 length: 16
CDR3 protein: CASSERTRTNTGELFF

J gene: TRBJ1-1
V gene: TRBV29-1
CDR3 length: 12
CDR3 protein: CSVEEGSGGAFF

J gene: TRBJ2-7
V gene: TRBV7-9
CDR3 length: 16
CDR3 protein: CASSPPRQGPQGEQYF

J gene: TRBJ2-4
V gene: TRBV24-1
CDR3 length: 15
CDR3 protein: CATEQVREAKNIQYF

J gene: TRBJ2-1
V gene: TRBV20-1
CDR3 length: 10
CDR3 protein: CSAGPDEQFF

J gene: TRBJ1-1
V gene: TRBV19
CDR3 length: 13
CDR3 protein: CASRTVMNTEAFF